The 21 T cell receptor beta chains below all came from one sample that was sequenced in a study of blood T cell repertoires in COVID-19. Produced via immunoSEQ multiplex PCR; TCRdb's table is partial and in-frame only. The table includes 250,000 to 300,000 clones, approximately 89% detected once. Sequenced material: peripheral blood. The receptors shown here come from a woman aged 25 to 45 with COVID-19, enrolled during active disease.

The chain links TRBV2 to TRBJ1-1; D gene unclear. Germline lookup yields CDR1 SNHLY and CDR2 FYNNEI. The ends were cut back, 6 bases at V and 1 base at J, with 15 bases in the middle. This CDR3 spans 15 amino acids. The CDR3 bases are TGTGCCAGCAGGCGGAGGGAAGTTGGGAACACTGAAGCTTTCTTT. Its protein is CASRRREVGNTEAFF.

The chain uses TRBV27 and TRBJ1-5; D may be TRBD1 (6 bases). Per the germline V gene, CDR1 is MNHEY and CDR2 is SMNVEV (reference sequence). This CDR3 spans 15 amino acids. Trimming shortened V by 6 bases and J by 3 bases, and 15 bases separated the two germline ends. CDR3 DNA: TGTGCCAGCAGGGCGGGGGCCGTAGTCAATCAGCCCCAGCATTTT. Its protein product is CASRAGAVVNQPQHF.

This chain connects TRBV5-5 to TRBJ1-5; D is undetermined. Trimming removed 2 bases from V and 4 bases from J, with 10 bases in between. The V gene's germline CDR1 is SGHKS and CDR2 YYEKEE (reference sequence). The CDR3 spans 14 residues. The DNA of the CDR3 is TGTGCCAGCAGCTTAATGACGGGGAATCAGCCCCAGCATTTT. It encodes CASSLMTGNQPQHF.

The chain uses TRBV5-1 and TRBJ2-1; 7 nucleotides line up with TRBD1. Unmatched junction bases numbered 9, after V lost 4 bases and J lost 2 bases. The germline V gene encodes CDR1 SGHRS and CDR2 YFSETQ. The CDR3 consists of 16 residues. CDR3 protein: CASSRGGADAYNEQFF. CDR3 nucleotide sequence: TGCGCCAGCAGCCGAGGGGGCGCGGACGCCTACAATGAGCAGTTCTTC.

The chain carries TRBV7-8 and TRBJ1-5; possibly TRBD1 for D (5 bases). The V gene's germline CDR1 is SGHVS and CDR2 FQNEAQ. CDR3 length equals 15 residues. V gave up 1 base and J gave up 6 bases, with 13 bases separating them. In DNA, the CDR3 is TGTGCCAGCAGCTTAGTGCAGGGTGCGACTCAGCCCCAGCATTTT. Encoded protein: CASSLVQGATQPQHF. Looking up the rest from reference TRBV7-8 and TRBJ1-5 gives the full variable domain: GAGVSQSPRYKVAKRGQDVALRCDPISGHVSLFWYQQALGQGPEFLTYFQNEAQLDKSGLPSDRFFAERPEGSVSTLKIQRTQQEDSAVYLCASSLVQGATQPQHFGDGTRLSIL.

The V call is TRBV19, the J call TRBJ1-2, with D tentatively TRBD1 (5 bases). Germline V gene data show CDR1 as LNHDA and CDR2 as SQIVND (reference sequence). Trimming left V 2 bases short and J 4 bases short, with 11 bases between. CDR3 length equals 14 residues. DNA of the CDR3: TGTGCCAGTAGTATACAGGGACTCGGCTATGGCTACACCTTC. Translation gives CASSIQGLGYGYTF.

The chain recombines TRBV24-1 with TRBJ1-1; D is uncertain. From germline, CDR1 is KGHDR and CDR2 SFDVKD. The CDR3 totals 12 residues. Deletions cut 0 bases from V and 14 bases from J, with 12 bases between. The DNA of the CDR3 is TGTGCCACCAGTGATTTGGGGATAAGCGGATTCTTT. Encoded protein: CATSDLGISGFF.

The chain carries TRBV11-3 and TRBJ1-1; D unresolved. V lost 1 base, J lost 4 bases, and 10 bases lay in between. CDR1 is SGHNT and CDR2 is YENEEA in the germline V gene. The length of the CDR3 is 14 residues. CDR3 sequence reads: CASSLGGSSTEAFF. In DNA form, the CDR3 reads TGTGCCAGCAGCTTAGGAGGGTCTTCCACTGAAGCTTTCTTT.

The V and J genes are TRBV5-6 and TRBJ2-7, with D possibly TRBD2 on 6 matching bases. Trimming left V 4 bases short and J 0 bases short, with 8 bases between. CDR3 length equals 13 residues. From germline, CDR1 is SGHDT and CDR2 YYEEEE. The CDR3 loop reads CASSPGGSYEQYF. CDR3 bases: TGTGCCAGCAGCCCCGGGGGCTCCTACGAGCAGTACTTC.

J is TRBJ1-5 and V is TRBV28; D is unresolved. CDR1 and CDR2 (germline): MDHEN, SYDVKM. The CDR3 totals 13 residues. Trimming left V 8 bases short and J 0 bases short, with 8 bases between. The CDR3 nucleotides read TGTGCCAGCCTGCCCGGTAGCAATCAGCCCCAGCATTTT. Translating gives CASLPGSNQPQHF.

Only a few counts were recorded for this clone. The chain links TRBV10-3 to TRBJ2-2; 10 bases align to TRBD1. This CDR3 contains 16 residues. CDR1 is ENHRY, CDR2 SYGVKD, per germline. V was pared by 3 bases and J by 4 bases, with 5 bases of the junction left unmatched. CDR3 sequence (DNA): TGTGCCATCAGTGAAGCCGGGACAGGGGCCACCGGGGAGCTGTTTTTT. Amino acids: CAISEAGTGATGELFF.

V and J are TRBV5-1 and TRBJ2-1; D gene ambiguous. The CDR3 consists of 16 residues. Trimming took 0 bases from V and 1 from J, leaving 11 bases between them. The germline V gene has CDR1 SGHRS and CDR2 YFSETQ. The CDR3 is CASSLVMAASYNEQFF. CDR3 DNA: TGCGCCAGCAGCTTGGTCATGGCGGCTTCCTACAATGAGCAGTTCTTC.

This clone was seen just once. The rearrangement links TRBV6-5 to TRBJ2-7; a weak D match, TRBD2 (7 bases). Trimming stripped 0 bases from V and 6 bases from J, with 12 bases between. CDR1 and CDR2 from the germline V gene are MNHEY and SVGAGI. The CDR3 is made up of 14 amino acids. CDR3: CASSYSGGGGEQYF. CDR3 nucleotide sequence: TGTGCCAGCAGTTACTCGGGGGGAGGGGGCGAGCAGTACTTC.

This rearrangement joins TRBV19 to TRBJ1-5, with D possibly being TRBD1 (6 bases). V lost 2 bases and J lost 2, with 10 bases in between. Germline V gene data show CDR1 as LNHDA and CDR2 as SQIVND (reference sequence). This CDR3 is 15 amino acids long. Here the CDR3 reads CASSITGLGNQPQHF. The CDR3 DNA is TGTGCCAGTAGTATAACAGGGTTGGGCAATCAGCCCCAGCATTTT.

The chain uses TRBV18 and TRBJ2-7; TRBD2 is a possible D gene (5 bases). Germline lookup yields CDR1 KGHSH and CDR2 LQKENI. The V and J ends lost 4 bases and 2 bases respectively, with 15 bases between them. The CDR3 consists of 15 residues. CDR3 sequence (DNA): TGTGCCAGCTCACAACAAGGCGGGCGAGCCTACGAGCAGTACTTC. Translation: CASSQQGGRAYEQYF.

The chain uses TRBV28 and TRBJ2-2, with a weak D call TRBD1 (5 bases). The CDR3 length is 14 residues. Trimming took off 3 bases at V and 6 bases at J, with 11 bases between the two ends. The germline gives CDR1 MDHEN, CDR2 SYDVKM. The CDR3 nucleotides read TGTGCCAGCAGTTTCAGGGCCAACGCCGGGGAGCTGTTTTTT. Translating it yields CASSFRANAGELFF.

The chain links TRBV10-1 to TRBJ2-2; 7 bases fit TRBD2. The ends lost 3 bases at V and 3 bases at J; junction bases unmatched: 13. This CDR3 has 18 residues. The germline CDR1 and CDR2 sequences are WNHNN and SYGVQD (reference sequence). The CDR3 is CASSDRAGVPGHTGELFF. The CDR3 nucleotides read TGCGCCAGCAGTGATCGGGCGGGAGTACCGGGCCACACCGGGGAGCTGTTTTTT.

The chain carries TRBV6-4 and TRBJ1-3; D is possibly TRBD1 (6 bases). The CDR3 loop spans 15 amino acids. The V gene lost 9 bases and the J gene lost 0 bases, with 15 bases spanning the gap. Germline lookup yields CDR1 MRHNA and CDR2 SNTAGT. CDR3 in DNA: TGTGCCAGTATTCTTGGACAGATCTCTGGAAACACCATATATTTT. As protein: CASILGQISGNTIYF.

The CDR3: CASSLVLAGTGIYNEQFF. CDR3 bases: TGCGCCAGCAGCTTGGTCCTTGCCGGGACAGGAATCTACAATGAGCAGTTCTTC. V usage is TRBV5-1 and J usage is TRBJ2-1, with 8 bases fitting TRBD1. Germline values: CDR1 SGHRS, CDR2 YFSETQ. The CDR3 loop spans 18 amino acids. The V and J ends lost 0 bases and 3 bases, in that order; junction bases with no gene match: 11.

The chain carries TRBV4-1 and TRBJ2-3; 8 bases are shared with TRBD1. The CDR3 is 17 amino acids. V was clipped by 3 bases and J by 6 bases; unmatched bases: 14. Germline V gene sequence: CDR1 MGHRA, CDR2 YSYEKL. This chain's CDR3 is CASSQRGQVVGPDTQYF. The CDR3 DNA sequence: TGCGCCAGCAGCCAGAGGGGACAGGTGGTGGGACCCGATACGCAGTATTTT.

The chain couples TRBV5-1 to TRBJ2-3; the match to TRBD1 covers 9 bases. Looked up from germline, CDR1 is SGHRS and CDR2 is YFSETQ. The V and J ends lost 2 bases and 2 bases, in that order; junction bases with no gene match: 6. CDR3 length: 16 amino acids. CDR3 DNA: TGCGCCAGCAGCTTTTCCGGGACAGGGACCACAGATACGCAGTATTTT. This codes for CASSFSGTGTTDTQYF.